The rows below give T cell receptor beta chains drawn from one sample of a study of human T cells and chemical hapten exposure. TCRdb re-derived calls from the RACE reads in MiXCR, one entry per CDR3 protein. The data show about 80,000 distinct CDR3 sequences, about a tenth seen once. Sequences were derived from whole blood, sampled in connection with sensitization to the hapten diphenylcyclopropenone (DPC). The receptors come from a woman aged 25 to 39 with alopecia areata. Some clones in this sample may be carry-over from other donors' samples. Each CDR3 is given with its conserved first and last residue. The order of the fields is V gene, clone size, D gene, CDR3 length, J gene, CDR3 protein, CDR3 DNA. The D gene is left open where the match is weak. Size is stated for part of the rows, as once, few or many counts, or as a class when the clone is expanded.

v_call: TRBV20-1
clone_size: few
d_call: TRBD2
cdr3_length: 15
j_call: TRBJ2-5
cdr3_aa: CSAGSQRDPTETQYF
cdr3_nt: TGCAGTGCTGGGAGCCAGCGGGACCCTACAGAGACCCAGTACTTC

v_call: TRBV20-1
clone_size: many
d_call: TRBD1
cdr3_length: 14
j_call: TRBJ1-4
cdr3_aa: CSAAMGQGYEKLFF
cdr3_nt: TGCAGTGCTGCGATGGGACAGGGATATGAAAAACTGTTTTTT

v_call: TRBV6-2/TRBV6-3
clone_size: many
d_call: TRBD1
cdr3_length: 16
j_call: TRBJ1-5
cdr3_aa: CASSYPQGARNQPQHF
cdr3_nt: TGTGCCAGCAGTTACCCCCAGGGGGCAAGAAATCAGCCCCAGCATTTT

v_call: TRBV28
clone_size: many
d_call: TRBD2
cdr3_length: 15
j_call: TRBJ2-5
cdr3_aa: CASSWAAGGAGTQYF
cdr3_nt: TGTGCCAGCAGTTGGGCAGCGGGAGGCGCAGGGACCCAGTACTTC

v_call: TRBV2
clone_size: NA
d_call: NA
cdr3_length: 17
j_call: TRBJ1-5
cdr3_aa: CASSIPRRGYSNQPQHF
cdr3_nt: TGTGCCAGCAGCATCCCCCGGCGGGGTTATAGCAATCAGCCCCAGCATTTT

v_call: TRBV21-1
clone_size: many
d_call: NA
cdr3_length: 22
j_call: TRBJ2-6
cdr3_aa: CASSSWGTEKLGSRSGANVLTF
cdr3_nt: TGTGCCAGCAGCTCCTGGGGGACAGAGAAACTCGGGAGCCGCTCTGGGGCCAACGTCCTGACTTTC

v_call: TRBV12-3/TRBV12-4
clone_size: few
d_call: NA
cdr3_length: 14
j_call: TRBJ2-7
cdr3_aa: CASTTGVAANEQYF
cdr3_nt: TGTGCCAGCACCACGGGGGTAGCCGCCAACGAGCAGTACTTC

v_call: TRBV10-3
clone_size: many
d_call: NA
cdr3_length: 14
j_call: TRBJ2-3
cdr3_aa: CAISVASSGDTQYF
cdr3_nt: TGTGCCATCAGCGTGGCTAGCTCGGGAGATACGCAGTATTTT

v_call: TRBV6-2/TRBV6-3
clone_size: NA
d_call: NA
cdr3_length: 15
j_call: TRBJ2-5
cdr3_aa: CASSLQTGRGETQYF
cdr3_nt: TGTGCCAGCAGCCTACAGACAGGGAGGGGAGAGACCCAGTACTTC

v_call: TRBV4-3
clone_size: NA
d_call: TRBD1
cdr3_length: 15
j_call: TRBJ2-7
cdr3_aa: CASSQGPGQGYEQYF
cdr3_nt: TGCGCCAGCAGCCAAGGGCCGGGACAGGGGTACGAGCAGTACTTC

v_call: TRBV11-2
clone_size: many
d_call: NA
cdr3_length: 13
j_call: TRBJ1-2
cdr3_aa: CASSRRQDYGYTF
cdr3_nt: TGTGCCAGCAGCCGTAGACAGGACTATGGCTACACCTTC

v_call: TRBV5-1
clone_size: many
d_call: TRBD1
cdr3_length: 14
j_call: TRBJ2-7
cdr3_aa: CASSPGGRDNEQYF
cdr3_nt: TGCGCCAGCAGCCCAGGGGGCCGTGACAACGAGCAGTACTTC

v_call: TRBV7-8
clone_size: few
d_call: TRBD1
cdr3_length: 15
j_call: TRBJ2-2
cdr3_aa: CASGQVIRNTGELFF
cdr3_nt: TGTGCCAGCGGACAGGTTATCAGGAACACCGGGGAGCTGTTTTTT

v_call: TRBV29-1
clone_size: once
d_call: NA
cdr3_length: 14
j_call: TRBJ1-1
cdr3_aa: CSVDVGARGTEAFF
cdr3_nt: TGCAGCGTTGACGTGGGGGCGCGGGGCACTGAAGCTTTCTTT

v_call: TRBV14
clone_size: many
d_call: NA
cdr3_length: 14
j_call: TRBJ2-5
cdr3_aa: CASSRGHAGETQYF
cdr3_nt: TGTGCCAGCAGCCGGGGCCATGCGGGAGAGACCCAGTACTTC

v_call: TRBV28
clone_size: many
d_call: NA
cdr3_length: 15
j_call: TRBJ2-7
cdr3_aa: CASSFVGANVPVQYF
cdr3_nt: TGTGCCAGCAGTTTCGTGGGGGCCAATGTCCCGGTGCAGTACTTC

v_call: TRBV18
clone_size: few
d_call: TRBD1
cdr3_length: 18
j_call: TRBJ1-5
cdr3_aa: CASSPEGRGSYSNQPQHF
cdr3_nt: TGTGCCAGCTCACCGGAGGGCAGGGGGAGTTATAGCAATCAGCCCCAGCATTTT

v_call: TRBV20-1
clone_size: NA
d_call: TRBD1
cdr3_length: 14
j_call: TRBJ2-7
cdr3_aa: CSAKTGLEVYEQYF
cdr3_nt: TGCAGTGCTAAGACAGGGCTAGAGGTCTACGAGCAGTACTTC

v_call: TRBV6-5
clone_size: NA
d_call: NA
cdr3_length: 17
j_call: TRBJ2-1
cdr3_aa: CASSYSVGLGGSNEQFF
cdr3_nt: TGTGCCAGCAGTTACTCGGTGGGGCTGGGGGGAAGCAATGAGCAGTTCTTC

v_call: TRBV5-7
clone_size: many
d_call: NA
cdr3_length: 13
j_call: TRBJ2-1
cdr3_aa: CASSLAINNEQFF
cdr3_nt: TGTGCCAGCAGCTTGGCGATCAACAATGAGCAGTTCTTC

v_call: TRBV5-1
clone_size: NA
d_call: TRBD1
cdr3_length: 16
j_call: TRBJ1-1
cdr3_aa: CASSWGLTGVGTEAFF
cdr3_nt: TGCGCCAGCAGCTGGGGATTAACAGGGGTAGGCACTGAAGCTTTCTTT

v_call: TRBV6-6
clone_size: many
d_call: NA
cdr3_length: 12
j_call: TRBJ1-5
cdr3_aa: CASSTRERPQHF
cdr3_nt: TGTGCCAGCAGTACGAGGGAACGGCCCCAGCATTTT

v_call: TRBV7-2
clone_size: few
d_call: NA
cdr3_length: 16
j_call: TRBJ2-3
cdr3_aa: CASSLRGGGSTDTQYF
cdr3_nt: TGTGCCAGCAGCCTACGAGGGGGGGGAAGCACAGATACGCAGTATTTT

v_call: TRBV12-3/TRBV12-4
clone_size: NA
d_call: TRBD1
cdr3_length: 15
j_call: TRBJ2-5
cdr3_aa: CASSLGDRGLETQYF
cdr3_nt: TGTGCCAGCAGTTTAGGGGACAGGGGGCTGGAGACCCAGTACTTC

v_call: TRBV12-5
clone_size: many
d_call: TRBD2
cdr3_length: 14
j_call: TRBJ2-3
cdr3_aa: CASAGGGSADTQYF
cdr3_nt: TGTGCTAGTGCCGGGGGGGGCAGCGCAGATACGCAGTATTTT

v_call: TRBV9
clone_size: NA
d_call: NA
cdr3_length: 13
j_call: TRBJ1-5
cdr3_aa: CASSVSSGQPQHF
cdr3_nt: TGTGCCAGCAGCGTTTCGTCGGGTCAGCCCCAGCATTTT

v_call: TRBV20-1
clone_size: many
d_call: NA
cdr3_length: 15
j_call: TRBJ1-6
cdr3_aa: CSARQGNTYNSPLHF
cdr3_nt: TGCAGTGCTAGGCAGGGAAACACCTATAATTCACCCCTCCACTTT

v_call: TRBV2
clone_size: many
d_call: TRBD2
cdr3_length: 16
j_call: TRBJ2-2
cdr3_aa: CASTYGGGPSSGELFF
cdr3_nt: TGTGCCAGCACATACGGGGGAGGGCCTTCGAGCGGGGAGCTGTTTTTT